This TCR beta chain was sequenced in a study of early T cells in non-severe SARS-CoV-2 infection. Overall study context: The chains were unpaired, and the sequenced material was bulk RNA from unsorted whole blood. Study findings and constraints: Private and CD4 specificities were missed by VDJdb matching, which favored anti-spike CD8 responses.

This clonotype came up many times. The antigen remains unidentified. Researchers attached unique molecular identifiers to individual cDNA molecules. In TCRdb, the 5' RACE reads were re-called with MiXCR into one record per CDR3 protein. Of over 60,000 distinct CDR3 sequences listed, 13% were seen once; the top ten hold more than 3.5%. Germline-derived CDR1 and CDR2 are SGDLS and YYNGEE. V shed 4 bases and J 1 base; nucleotides not matched to a gene: 7. The CDR3 loop spans 17 amino acids. The TCR was taken from an adult who was a healthcare worker with PCR-confirmed SARS-CoV-2 infection or an uninfected control (not recorded which). This sequence joins TRBV9 and TRBJ1-3, with TRBD1 matching over 11 bases. Sequencing used whole blood. The CDR3 loop is CASSQTGTGGSGNTIYF. CDR3 nucleotides: TGTGCCAGCAGCCAAACCGGGACAGGGGGATCTGGAAACACCATATATTTT. The whole variable domain, filled in from reference TRBV9 and TRBJ1-3, reads DSGVTQTPKHLITATGQRVTLRCSPRSGDLSVYWYQQSLDQGLQFLIQYYNGEERAKGNILERFSAQQFPDLHSELNLSSLELGDSALYFCASSQTGTGGSGNTIYFGEGSWLTVV.